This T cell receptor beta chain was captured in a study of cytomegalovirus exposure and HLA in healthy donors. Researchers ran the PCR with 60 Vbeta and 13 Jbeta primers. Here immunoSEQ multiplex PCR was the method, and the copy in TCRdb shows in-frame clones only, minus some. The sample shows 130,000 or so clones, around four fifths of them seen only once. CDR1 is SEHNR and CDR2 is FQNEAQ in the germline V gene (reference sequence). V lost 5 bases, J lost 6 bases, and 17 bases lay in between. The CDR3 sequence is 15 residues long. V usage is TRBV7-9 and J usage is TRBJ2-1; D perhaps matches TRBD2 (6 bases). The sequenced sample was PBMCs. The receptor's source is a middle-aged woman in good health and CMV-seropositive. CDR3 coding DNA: TGTGCCAGCAGCGAGGGCGGGGCATCCCCCAATGAGCAGTTCTTC. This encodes CASSEGGASPNEQFF.